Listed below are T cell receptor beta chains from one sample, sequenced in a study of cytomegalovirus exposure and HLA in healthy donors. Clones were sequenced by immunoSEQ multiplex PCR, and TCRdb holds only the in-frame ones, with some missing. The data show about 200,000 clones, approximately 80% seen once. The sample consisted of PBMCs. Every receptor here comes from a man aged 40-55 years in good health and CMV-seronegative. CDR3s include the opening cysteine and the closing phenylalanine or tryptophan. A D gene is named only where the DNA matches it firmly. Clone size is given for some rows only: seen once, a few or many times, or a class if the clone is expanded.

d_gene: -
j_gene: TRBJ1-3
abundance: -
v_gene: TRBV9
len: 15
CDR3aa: CASSVATGAGNTIYF
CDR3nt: TGTGCCAGCAGCGTTGCAACAGGTGCTGGAAACACCATATATTTT

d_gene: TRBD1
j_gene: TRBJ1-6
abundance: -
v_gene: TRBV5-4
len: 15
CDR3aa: CASSLNRGYNSPLHF
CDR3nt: TGTGCCAGCAGCTTGAACAGGGGGTATAATTCACCCCTCCACTTT

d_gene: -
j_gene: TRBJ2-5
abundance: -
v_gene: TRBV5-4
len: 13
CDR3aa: CASSWRGGETQYF
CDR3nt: TGTGCCAGCAGCTGGAGGGGTGGGGAGACCCAGTACTTC

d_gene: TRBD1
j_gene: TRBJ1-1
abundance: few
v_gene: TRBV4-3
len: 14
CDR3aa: CASSFLGGKDEAFF
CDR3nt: TGCGCCAGCAGTTTCTTAGGGGGCAAGGATGAAGCTTTCTTT

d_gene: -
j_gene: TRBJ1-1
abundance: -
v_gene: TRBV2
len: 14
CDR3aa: CASRGGVINTEAFF
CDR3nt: TGTGCCAGCAGGGGGGGAGTGATTAACACTGAAGCTTTCTTT

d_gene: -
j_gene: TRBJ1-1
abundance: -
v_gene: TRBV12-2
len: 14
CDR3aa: CASRLEDRGARSFF
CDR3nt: TGTGCAAGTCGCTTAGAGGACAGGGGGGCCCGTTCTTTCTTT

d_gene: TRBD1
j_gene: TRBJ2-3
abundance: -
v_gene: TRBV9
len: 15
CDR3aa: CASSVGDRETDTQYF
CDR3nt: TGTGCCAGCAGCGTAGGGGACAGGGAAACAGATACGCAGTATTTT

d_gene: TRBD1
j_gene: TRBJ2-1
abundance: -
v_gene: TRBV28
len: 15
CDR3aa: CASSFRDSSYNEQFF
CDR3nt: TGTGCCAGCAGTTTCAGGGACAGCTCCTACAATGAGCAGTTCTTC

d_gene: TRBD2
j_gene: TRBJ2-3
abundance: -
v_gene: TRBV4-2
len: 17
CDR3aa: CASSQKTTSASTDTQYF
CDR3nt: TGTGCCAGCAGCCAAAAAACGACTAGCGCGTCCACAGATACGCAGTATTTT

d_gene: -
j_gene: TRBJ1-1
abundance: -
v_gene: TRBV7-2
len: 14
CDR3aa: CASSPGGMNTEAFF
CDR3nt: TGTGCCAGCAGCCCGGGGGGGATGAACACTGAAGCTTTCTTT

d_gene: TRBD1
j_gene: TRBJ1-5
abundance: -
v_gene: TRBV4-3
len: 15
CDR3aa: CASSRDREGDQPQHF
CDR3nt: TGCGCCAGCAGCCGCGACAGGGAAGGCGATCAGCCCCAGCATTTT

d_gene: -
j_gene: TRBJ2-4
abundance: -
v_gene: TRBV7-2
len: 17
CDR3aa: CASRPQGRDPSKNIQYF
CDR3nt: TGTGCCAGCAGGCCCCAGGGGCGAGACCCTAGCAAAAACATTCAGTACTTC

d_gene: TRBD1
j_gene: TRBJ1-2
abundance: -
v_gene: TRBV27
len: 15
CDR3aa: CASSLRTGGGYGYTF
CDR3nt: TGTGCCAGCAGTTTACGGACAGGGGGTGGGTATGGCTACACCTTC

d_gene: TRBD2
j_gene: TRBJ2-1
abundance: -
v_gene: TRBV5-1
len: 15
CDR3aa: CASSSSGSSYNEQFF
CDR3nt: TGCGCCAGCAGCTCCAGCGGGAGCTCCTACAATGAGCAGTTCTTC

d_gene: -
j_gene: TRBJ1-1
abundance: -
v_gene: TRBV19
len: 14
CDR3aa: CASSIESRNTEAFF
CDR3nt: TGTGCCAGTAGTATAGAGTCCAGGAACACTGAAGCTTTCTTT

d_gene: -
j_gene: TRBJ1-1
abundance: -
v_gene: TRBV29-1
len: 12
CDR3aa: CSVNTVNTEAFF
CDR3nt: TGCAGCGTAAACACAGTGAACACTGAAGCTTTCTTT

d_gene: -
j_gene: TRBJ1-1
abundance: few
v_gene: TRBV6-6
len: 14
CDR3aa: CASSYQGMNTEAFF
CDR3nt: TGTGCCAGCAGTTACCAGGGAATGAACACTGAAGCTTTCTTT

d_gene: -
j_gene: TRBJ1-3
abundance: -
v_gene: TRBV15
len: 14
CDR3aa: CATSRVISGNTIYF
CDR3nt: TGTGCCACCAGCAGAGTTATTTCTGGAAACACCATATATTTT

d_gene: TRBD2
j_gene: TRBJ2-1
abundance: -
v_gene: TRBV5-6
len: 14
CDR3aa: CASSRYPGTIQEFF
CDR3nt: TGTGCCAGCAGCCGATATCCCGGGACTATTCAGGAGTTCTTC

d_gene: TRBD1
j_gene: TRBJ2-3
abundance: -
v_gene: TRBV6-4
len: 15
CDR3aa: CASSPAGQGADTQYF
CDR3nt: TGTGCCAGCAGTCCCGCCGGTCAGGGGGCAGATACGCAGTATTTT

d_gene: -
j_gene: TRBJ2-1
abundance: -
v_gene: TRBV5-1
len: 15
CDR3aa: CASKLSASSYNEQFF
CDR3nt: TGCGCCAGCAAGCTTTCGGCTAGTTCCTACAATGAGCAGTTCTTC

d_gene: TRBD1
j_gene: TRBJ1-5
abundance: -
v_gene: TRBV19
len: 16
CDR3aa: CASSIGGTGSNQPQHF
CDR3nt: TGTGCCAGTAGTATAGGTGGGACAGGGAGCAATCAGCCCCAGCATTTT

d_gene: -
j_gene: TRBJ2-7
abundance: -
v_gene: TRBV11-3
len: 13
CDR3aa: CASSPLGGYEQYF
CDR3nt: TGTGCCAGCAGCCCCCTGGGGGGTTACGAGCAGTACTTC

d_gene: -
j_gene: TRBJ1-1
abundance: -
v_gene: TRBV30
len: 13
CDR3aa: CAWSVESNTEAFF
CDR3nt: TGTGCCTGGAGTGTAGAGTCGAACACTGAAGCTTTCTTT

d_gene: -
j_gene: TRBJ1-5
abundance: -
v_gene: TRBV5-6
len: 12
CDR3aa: CASSIQDQPQHF
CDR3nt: TGTGCCAGCAGCATACAGGATCAGCCCCAGCATTTT

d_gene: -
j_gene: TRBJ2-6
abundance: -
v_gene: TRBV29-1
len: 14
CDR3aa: CSVIGLTGANVLTF
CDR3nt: TGCAGCGTTATTGGGCTTACTGGGGCCAACGTCCTGACTTTC

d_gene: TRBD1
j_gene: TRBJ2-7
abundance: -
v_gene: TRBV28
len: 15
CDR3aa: CASSLMTAGGYEQYF
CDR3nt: TGTGCCAGCAGTTTAATGACCGCAGGGGGCTACGAGCAGTACTTC

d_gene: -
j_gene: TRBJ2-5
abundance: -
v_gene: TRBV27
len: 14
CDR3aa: CASSPLASQETQYF
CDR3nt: TGTGCCAGCAGCCCGCTAGCTTCCCAGGAGACCCAGTACTTC

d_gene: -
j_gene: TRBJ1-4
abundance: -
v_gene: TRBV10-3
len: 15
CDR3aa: CAISAARETNEKLFF
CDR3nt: TGTGCCATCAGTGCGGCGAGGGAAACTAATGAAAAACTGTTTTTT

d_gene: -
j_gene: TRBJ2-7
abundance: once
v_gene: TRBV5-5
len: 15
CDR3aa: CASSLGPTGSYEQYF
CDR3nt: TGTGCCAGCAGCTTGGGGCCCACAGGGTCCTACGAGCAGTACTTC

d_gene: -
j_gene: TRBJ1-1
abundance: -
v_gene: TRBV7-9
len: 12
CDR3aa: CASERGGLGAFF
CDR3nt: TGTGCCAGCGAGCGGGGTGGACTGGGGGCTTTCTTT

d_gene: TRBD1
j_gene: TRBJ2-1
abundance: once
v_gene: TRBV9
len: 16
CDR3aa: CASSLGGQGYGNEQFF
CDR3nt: TGTGCCAGCAGCCTGGGGGGACAGGGGTACGGCAATGAGCAGTTCTTC

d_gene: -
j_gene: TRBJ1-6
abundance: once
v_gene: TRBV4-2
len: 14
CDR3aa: CASSQDRPRSPLHF
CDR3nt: TGTGCCAGCAGCCAAGACAGGCCGAGATCACCCCTCCACTTT

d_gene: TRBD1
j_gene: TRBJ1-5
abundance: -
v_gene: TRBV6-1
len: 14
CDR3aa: CASGRQGLFTPQHF
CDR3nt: TGTGCCAGCGGAAGACAGGGCTTATTCACCCCCCAGCATTTT

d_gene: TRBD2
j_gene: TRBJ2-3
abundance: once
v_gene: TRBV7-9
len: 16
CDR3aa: CASSVRTSGSTDTQYF
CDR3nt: TGTGCCAGCAGCGTGCGGACTAGCGGCTCCACAGATACGCAGTATTTT

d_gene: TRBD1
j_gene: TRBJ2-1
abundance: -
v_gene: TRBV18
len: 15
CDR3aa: CASSSGTGPYNEQFF
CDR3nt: TGTGCCAGCTCCTCCGGGACAGGACCCTACAATGAGCAGTTCTTC

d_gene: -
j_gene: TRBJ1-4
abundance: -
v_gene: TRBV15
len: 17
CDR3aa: CATSRDGTPATNEKLFF
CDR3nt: TGTGCCACCAGCAGAGATGGGACACCCGCAACTAATGAAAAACTGTTTTTT

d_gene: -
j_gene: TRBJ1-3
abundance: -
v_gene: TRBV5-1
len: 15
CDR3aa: CASRRDTSSGNTIYF
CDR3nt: TGCGCCAGCAGGAGGGATACTTCCTCTGGAAACACCATATATTTT

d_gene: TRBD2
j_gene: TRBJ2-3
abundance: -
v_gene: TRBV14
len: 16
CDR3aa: CASSQWTSGGTDTQYF
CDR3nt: TGTGCCAGCAGCCAATGGACTAGCGGGGGAACAGATACGCAGTATTTT

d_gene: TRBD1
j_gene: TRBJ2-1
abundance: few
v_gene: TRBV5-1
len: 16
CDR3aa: CASSPNTGTENNEQFF
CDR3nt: TGCGCCAGCAGCCCCAATACCGGGACAGAAAACAATGAGCAGTTCTTC

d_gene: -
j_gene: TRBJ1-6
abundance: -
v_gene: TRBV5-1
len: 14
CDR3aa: CASSLDRVGSPLHF
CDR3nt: TGCGCCAGCAGCTTGGACAGGGTGGGTTCACCCCTCCACTTT

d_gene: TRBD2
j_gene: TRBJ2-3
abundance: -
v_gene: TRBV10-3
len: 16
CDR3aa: CATGLAGIGYTDTQYF
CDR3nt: TGTGCCACCGGACTAGCGGGAATTGGGTACACAGATACGCAGTATTTT

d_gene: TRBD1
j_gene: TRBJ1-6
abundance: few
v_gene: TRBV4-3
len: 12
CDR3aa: CASSQGTGVLHF
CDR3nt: TGCGCCAGCAGCCAGGGAACAGGGGTCCTCCACTTT

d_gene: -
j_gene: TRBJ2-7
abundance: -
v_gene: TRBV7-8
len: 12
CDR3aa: CASSRGDTPQYF
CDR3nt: TGTGCCAGCAGCCGGGGGGACACGCCACAGTACTTC

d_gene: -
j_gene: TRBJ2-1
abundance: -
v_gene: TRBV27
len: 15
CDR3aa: CASSPTVMSYNEQFF
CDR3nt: TGTGCCAGCAGTCCTACGGTTATGAGCTACAATGAGCAGTTCTTC

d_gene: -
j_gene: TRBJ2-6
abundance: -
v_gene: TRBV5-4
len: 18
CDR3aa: CASSAGWRGNSGANVLTF
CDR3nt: TGTGCCAGCAGCGCCGGTTGGAGAGGAAACTCTGGGGCCAACGTCCTGACTTTC

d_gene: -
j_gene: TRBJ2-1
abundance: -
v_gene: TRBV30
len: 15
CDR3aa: CAWRNKDSPRGEQFF
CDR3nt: TGTGCCTGGAGAAATAAGGACAGTCCTCGGGGTGAGCAGTTCTTC

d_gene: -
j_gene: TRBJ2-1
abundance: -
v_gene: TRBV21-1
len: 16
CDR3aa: CASSSSDTGSYNEQFF
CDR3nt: TGTGCCAGCAGCAGCTCGGACACCGGCTCCTACAATGAGCAGTTCTTC

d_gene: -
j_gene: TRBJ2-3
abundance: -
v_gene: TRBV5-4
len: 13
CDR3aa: CASSLAFSDTQYF
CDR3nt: TGTGCCAGCAGCTTGGCCTTTTCCGATACGCAGTATTTT

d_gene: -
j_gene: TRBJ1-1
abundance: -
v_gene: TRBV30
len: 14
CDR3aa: CAWSATTVNTEAFF
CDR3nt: TGTGCCTGGAGCGCCACGACAGTGAACACTGAAGCTTTCTTT

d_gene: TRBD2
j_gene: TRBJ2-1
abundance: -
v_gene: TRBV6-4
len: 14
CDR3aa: CASPGLAGVLAQFF
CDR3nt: TGTGCCAGCCCTGGACTAGCGGGGGTCCTGGCGCAGTTCTTC